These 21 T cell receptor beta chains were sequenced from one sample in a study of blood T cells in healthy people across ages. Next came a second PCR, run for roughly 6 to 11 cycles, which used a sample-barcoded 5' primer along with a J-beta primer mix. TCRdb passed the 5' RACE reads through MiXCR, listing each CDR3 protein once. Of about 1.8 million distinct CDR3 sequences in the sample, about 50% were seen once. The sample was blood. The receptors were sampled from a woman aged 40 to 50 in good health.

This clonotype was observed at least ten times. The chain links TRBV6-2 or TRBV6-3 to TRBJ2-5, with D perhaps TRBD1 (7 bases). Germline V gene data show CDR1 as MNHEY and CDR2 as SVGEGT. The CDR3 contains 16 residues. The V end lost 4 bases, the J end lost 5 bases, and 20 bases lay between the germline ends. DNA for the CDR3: TGTGCCAGCAGTTCAACGAGACAGGGACTCGAGGAGACCCAGTACTTC. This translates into CASSSTRQGLEETQYF.

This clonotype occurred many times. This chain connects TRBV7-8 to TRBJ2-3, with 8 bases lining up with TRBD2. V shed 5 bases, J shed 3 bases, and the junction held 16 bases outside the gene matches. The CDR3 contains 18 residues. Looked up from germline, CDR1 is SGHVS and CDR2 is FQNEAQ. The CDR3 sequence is CASSKGPAGGRRTDTQYF. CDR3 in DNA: TGTGCCAGCAGCAAGGGGCCGGCGGGGGGCCGTAGAACAGATACGCAGTATTTT.

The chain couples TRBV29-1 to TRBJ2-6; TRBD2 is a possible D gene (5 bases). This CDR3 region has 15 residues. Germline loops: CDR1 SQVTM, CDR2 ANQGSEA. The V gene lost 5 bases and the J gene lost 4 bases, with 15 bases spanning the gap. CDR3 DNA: TGCAGCGTTCCGGACTGGCGTCGAGGGGCCAACGTCCTGACTTTC. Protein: CSVPDWRRGANVLTF.

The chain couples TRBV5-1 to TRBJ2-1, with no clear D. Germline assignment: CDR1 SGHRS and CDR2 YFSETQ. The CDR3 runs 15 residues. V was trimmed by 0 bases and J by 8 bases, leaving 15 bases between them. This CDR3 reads CASSLGPLSYHEQFF. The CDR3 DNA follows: TGCGCCAGCAGCTTGGGTCCCCTATCATACCATGAGCAGTTCTTC.

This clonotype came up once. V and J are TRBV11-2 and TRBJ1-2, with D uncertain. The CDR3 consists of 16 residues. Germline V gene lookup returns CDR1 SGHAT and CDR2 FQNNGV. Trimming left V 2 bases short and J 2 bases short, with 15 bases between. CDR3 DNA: TGTGCCAGCAGCTTACCCCCCACCGGGCCGAACTATGGCTACACCTTC. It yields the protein CASSLPPTGPNYGYTF. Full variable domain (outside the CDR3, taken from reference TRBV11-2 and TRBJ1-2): EAGVAQSPRYKIIEKRQSVAFWCNPISGHATLYWYQQILGQGPKLLIQFQNNGVVDDSQLPKDRFSAERLKGVDSTLKIQPAKLEDSAVYLCASSLPPTGPNYGYTFGSGTRLTVV.

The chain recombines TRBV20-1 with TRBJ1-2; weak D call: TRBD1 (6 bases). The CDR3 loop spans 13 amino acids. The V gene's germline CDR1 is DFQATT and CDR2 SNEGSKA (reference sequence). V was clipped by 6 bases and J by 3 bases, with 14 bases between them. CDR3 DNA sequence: TGCAGTGCGAACACAGGGTGGGACTATGGCTACACCTTC. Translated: CSANTGWDYGYTF.

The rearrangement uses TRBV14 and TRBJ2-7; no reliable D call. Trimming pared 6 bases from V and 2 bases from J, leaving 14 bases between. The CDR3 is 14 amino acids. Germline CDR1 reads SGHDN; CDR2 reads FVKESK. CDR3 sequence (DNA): TGTGCCAGCAGTCTCTACGGAGAAACCTACGAGCAGTACTTC. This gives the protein CASSLYGETYEQYF.

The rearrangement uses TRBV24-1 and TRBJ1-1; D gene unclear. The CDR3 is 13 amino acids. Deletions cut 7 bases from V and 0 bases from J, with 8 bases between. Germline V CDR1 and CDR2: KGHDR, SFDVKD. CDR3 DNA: TGTGCCACCAGCGACGGCGTGAACACTGAAGCTTTCTTT. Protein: CATSDGVNTEAFF.

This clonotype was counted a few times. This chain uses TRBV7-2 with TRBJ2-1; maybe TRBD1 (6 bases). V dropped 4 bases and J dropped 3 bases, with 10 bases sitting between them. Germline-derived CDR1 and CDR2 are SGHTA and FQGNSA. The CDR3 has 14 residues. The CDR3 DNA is TGTGCCAGCAGCTACCCAGGGGTCTACAATGAGCAGTTCTTC. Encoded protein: CASSYPGVYNEQFF.

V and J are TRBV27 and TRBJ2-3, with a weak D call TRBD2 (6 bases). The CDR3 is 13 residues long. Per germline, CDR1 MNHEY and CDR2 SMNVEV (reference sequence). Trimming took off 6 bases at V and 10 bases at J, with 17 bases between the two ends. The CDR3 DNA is TGTGCCAGCAGCCCTTCGCGGGGTTTCTCGCAGTATTTT. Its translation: CASSPSRGFSQYF.

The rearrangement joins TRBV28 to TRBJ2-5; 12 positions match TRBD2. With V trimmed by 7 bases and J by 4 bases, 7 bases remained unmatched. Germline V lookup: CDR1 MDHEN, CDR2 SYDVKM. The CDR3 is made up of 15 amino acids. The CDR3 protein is CASTLQTSGGETQYF. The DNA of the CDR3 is TGTGCCAGCACCCTCCAGACTAGCGGGGGAGAGACCCAGTACTTC.

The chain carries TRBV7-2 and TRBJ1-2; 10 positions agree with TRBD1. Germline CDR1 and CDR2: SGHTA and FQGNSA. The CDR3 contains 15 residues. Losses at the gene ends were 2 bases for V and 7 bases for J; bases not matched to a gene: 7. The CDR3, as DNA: TGTGCCAGCAGCTTAACTGCCGGGACAGGGGTTGGCTACACCTTC. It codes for CASSLTAGTGVGYTF.

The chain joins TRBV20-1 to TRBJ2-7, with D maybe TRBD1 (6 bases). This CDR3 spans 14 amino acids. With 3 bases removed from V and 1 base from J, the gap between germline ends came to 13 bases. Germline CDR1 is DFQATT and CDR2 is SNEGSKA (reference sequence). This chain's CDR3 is CSARGVQGSYEQYF. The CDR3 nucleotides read TGCAGTGCTAGGGGGGTACAGGGATCCTACGAGCAGTACTTC.

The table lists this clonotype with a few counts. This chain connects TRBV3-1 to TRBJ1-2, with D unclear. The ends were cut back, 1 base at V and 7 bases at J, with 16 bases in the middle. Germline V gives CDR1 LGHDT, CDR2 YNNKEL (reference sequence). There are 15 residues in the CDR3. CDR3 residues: CASSQVDVSGGGYTF. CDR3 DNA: TGTGCCAGCAGCCAAGTAGATGTGAGTGGTGGTGGCTACACCTTC.

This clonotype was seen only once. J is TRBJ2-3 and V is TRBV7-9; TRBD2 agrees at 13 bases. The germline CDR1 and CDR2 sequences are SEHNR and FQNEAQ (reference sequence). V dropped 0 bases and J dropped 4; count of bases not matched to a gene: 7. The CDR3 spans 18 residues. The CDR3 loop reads CASSLARLAGGQADTQYF. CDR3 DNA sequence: TGTGCCAGCAGCTTAGCAAGACTAGCGGGGGGTCAAGCAGATACGCAGTATTTT.

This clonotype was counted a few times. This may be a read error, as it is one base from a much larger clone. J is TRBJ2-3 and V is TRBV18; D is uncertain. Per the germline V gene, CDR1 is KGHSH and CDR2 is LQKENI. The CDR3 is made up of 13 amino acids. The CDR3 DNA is TGTGCCAGCGCACCACCGTCAATCGATACGCAGTATTTT. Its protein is CASAPPSIDTQYF.

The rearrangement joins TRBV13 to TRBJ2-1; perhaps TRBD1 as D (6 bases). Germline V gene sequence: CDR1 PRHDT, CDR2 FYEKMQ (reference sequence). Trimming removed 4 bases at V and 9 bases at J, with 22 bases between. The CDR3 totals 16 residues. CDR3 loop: CASSSYRATRGGEQFF. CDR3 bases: TGTGCCAGCAGCTCGTACAGGGCCACCCGCGGCGGTGAGCAGTTCTTC.

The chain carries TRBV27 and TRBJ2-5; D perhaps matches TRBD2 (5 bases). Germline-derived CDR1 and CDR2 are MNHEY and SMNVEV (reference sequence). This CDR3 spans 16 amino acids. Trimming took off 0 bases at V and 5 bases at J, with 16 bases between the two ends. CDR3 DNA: TGTGCCAGCAGTTTATCGGTCGGACTGCCTTCCGAGACCCAGTACTTC. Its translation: CASSLSVGLPSETQYF.

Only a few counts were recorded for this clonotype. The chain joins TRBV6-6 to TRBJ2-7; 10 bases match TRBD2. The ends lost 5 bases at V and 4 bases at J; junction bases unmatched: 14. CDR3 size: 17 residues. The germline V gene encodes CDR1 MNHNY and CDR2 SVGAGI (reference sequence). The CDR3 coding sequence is TGTGCCAGCAGTCCTATTGCTCATCCTAGCGGGGGATACGAGCAGTACTTC. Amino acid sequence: CASSPIAHPSGGYEQYF.

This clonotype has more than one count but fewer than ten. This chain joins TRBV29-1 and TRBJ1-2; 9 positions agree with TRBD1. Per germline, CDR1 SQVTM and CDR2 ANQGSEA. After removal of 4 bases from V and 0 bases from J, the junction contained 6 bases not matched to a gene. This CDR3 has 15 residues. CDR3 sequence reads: CSVADRGPTNYGYTF. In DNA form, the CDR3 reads TGCAGCGTTGCGGACAGGGGTCCGACTAACTATGGCTACACCTTC.

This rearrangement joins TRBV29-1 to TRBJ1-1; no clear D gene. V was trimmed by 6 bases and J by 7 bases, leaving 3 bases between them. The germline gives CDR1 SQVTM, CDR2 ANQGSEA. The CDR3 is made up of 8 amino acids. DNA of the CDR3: TGCAGCGTAAATGAAGCTTTCTTT. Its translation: CSVNEAFF.